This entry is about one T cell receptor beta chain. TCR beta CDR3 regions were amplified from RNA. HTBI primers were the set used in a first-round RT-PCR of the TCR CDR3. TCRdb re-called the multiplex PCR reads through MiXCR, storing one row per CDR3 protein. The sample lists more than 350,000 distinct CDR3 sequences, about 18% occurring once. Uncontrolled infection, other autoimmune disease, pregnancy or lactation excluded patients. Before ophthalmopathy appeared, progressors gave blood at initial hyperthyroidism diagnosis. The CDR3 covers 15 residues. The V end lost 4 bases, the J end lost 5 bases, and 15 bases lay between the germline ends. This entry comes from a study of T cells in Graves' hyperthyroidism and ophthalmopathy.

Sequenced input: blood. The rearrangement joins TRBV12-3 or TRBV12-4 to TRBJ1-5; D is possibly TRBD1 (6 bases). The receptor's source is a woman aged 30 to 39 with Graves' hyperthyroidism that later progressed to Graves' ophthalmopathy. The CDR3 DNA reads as TGTGCCAGCAGTTCTCTCAGGGGAAGGGATCAGCCCCAGCATTTT. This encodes CASSSLRGRDQPQHF.